This record covers a single T cell receptor (beta chain). CDR3 length equals 15 residues. V was clipped by 4 bases and J by 5 bases; unmatched bases: 10. Germline CDR1 is SGDLS and CDR2 is YYNGEE. In the authors' methods: Estimation of nucleated cell counts relied on the amplification of reference gene primers. TCRdb's table, derived via immunoSEQ multiplex PCR, lists solely in-frame clones and lacks some. The V and J calls and clone size are taken from that table; D and trimming were inferred from the DNA. The table shows 75,000 to 95,000 clones, with almost 90% occurring only once. These data come from a study of blood T cell repertoires in COVID-19. Study as a whole: Acute-phase and convalescent COVID-19 samples originated in the United States, Italy and Spain. Nucleic acid was either cDNA or gDNA, and it came from T cells, B-cell-depleted T cells, or PBMCs.

This rearrangement joins TRBV9 to TRBJ2-5; 8 bases align to TRBD1. This clonotype was obtained from a human donor in a cohort sampled during active COVID-19. Sequencing was performed on peripheral blood. The CDR3 DNA sequence: TGTGCCAGCAGCCAATTCGACAGGGGACGGGAGACCCAGTACTTC. Its translation is CASSQFDRGRETQYF.